These 29 T cell receptor beta chains came from one sample sequenced in a study of cytomegalovirus exposure and HLA in healthy donors. TCRdb's table, derived via immunoSEQ multiplex PCR, lists solely in-frame clones and lacks some. Here the sample spans approximately 240,000 clones, 75% to 95% being singletons. Source material: PBMCs. Every receptor here comes from a woman in her late teens or twenties in good health and CMV-seronegative.

The CDR3 coding sequence is TGTGCCAGCAGCCAACGGGGACTTCAGTGGGGGAACACCGGGGAGCTGTTTTTT. It translates to CASSQRGLQWGNTGELFF. The chain has TRBV5-8 and TRBJ2-2, with D perhaps matching TRBD2 (6 bases). The germline V and J ends were trimmed by 4 bases and 1 base, with 20 bases remaining between them. Germline values: CDR1 SGHTS, CDR2 YDEGEE. The CDR3 is made up of 18 amino acids.

The J gene is TRBJ2-7, the V gene TRBV29-1; 7 bases agree with TRBD1. Germline assignment: CDR1 SQVTM and CDR2 ANQGSEA. The CDR3 runs 11 residues. The V segment lost 7 bases and the J segment 6 bases; nucleotides outside the gene matches: 6. CDR3 amino acids: CSADRVGEQYF. CDR3 in DNA: TGCAGCGCCGACAGGGTTGGCGAGCAGTACTTC.

The chain combines TRBV11-3 with TRBJ2-1; a weak D match, TRBD2 (6 bases). With 5 bases removed from V and 1 base from J, the gap between germline ends came to 15 bases. The CDR3 length is 16 residues. Germline V CDR1 and CDR2: SGHNT, YENEEA. The CDR3 nucleotides read TGTGCCAGCAGCCCTAGGGGAGGTAGGTCCTACAATGAGCAGTTCTTC. This gives the protein CASSPRGGRSYNEQFF. The entire variable domain, with the rest obtained from reference TRBV11-3 and TRBJ2-1, is as follows: EAGVVQSPRYKIIEKKQPVAFWCNPISGHNTLYWYLQNLGQGPELLIRYENEEAVDDSQLPKDRFSAERLKGVDSTLKIQPAELGDSAVYLCASSPRGGRSYNEQFFGPGTRLTVL.

The rearrangement links TRBV6-5 to TRBJ2-7; no clear D. Trimming removed 6 bases from V and 1 base from J, with 7 bases in between. The CDR3 contains 12 residues. Germline CDR1 and CDR2: MNHEY and SVGAGI. As DNA, the CDR3 is TGTGCCAGCAGGGCCGGGTCCTACGAGCAGTACTTC. This codes for CASRAGSYEQYF.

The V and J genes are TRBV18 and TRBJ1-4; weak D call: TRBD1 (6 bases). The CDR3 is made up of 18 amino acids. Per the germline V gene, CDR1 is KGHSH and CDR2 is LQKENI. Trimming took off 4 bases at V and 3 bases at J, with 21 bases between the two ends. CDR3 in amino acids: CASSRQASAGGPNEKLFF. DNA for the CDR3: TGTGCCAGCTCACGACAGGCCTCGGCGGGGGGCCCTAATGAAAAACTGTTTTTT.

This chain connects TRBV10-2 to TRBJ2-1, with 11 positions matching TRBD2. CDR3 length: 14 amino acids. Germline assignment: CDR1 WSHSY and CDR2 SAAADI. Trimming cost V 8 bases and J 7 bases; bases outside gene matches: 7. CDR3 in DNA: TGCGCCAGCGTGGGACTAGCGGCCCTAAATGAGCAGTTCTTC. Translated: CASVGLAALNEQFF.

The genes are TRBV5-1 and TRBJ1-2; no firm D call. CDR1 SGHRS and CDR2 YFSETQ come from the germline V gene. Trimming left V 0 bases short and J 7 bases short, with 10 bases between. The length of the CDR3 is 13 residues. The CDR3 region is CASSLDSFGGYTF. In nucleotides, the CDR3 is TGCGCCAGCAGCTTGGACAGTTTCGGTGGCTACACCTTC.

The chain joins TRBV7-9 to TRBJ2-7; D might be TRBD2 (5 bases). The V end lost 4 bases, the J end lost 2 bases, and 15 bases lay between the germline ends. The CDR3 has 15 residues. Germline V gene data show CDR1 as SEHNR and CDR2 as FQNEAQ (reference sequence). CDR3 loop: CASSSLKRAPYEQYF. The CDR3 DNA is TGTGCCAGCAGCTCACTCAAGAGGGCACCCTACGAGCAGTACTTC.

This clone appeared a few times. The chain joins TRBV7-9 to TRBJ2-7; 10 bases line up with TRBD1. The CDR3 length is 18 residues. Germline V gene lookup returns CDR1 SEHNR and CDR2 FQNEAQ (reference sequence). V shed 4 bases, J shed 3 bases, and the junction held 15 bases outside the gene matches. In nucleotides, the CDR3 is TGTGCCAGCAGCTCCGGACAGGGGGAAGGATTGGGTGGCTACGAGCAGTACTTC. Encoded protein: CASSSGQGEGLGGYEQYF.

V usage is TRBV5-4 and J usage is TRBJ2-7; no firm D call. The V gene lost 3 bases and the J gene lost 6 bases, with 7 bases spanning the gap. The germline V gene encodes CDR1 SGHNT and CDR2 YYREEE (reference sequence). The CDR3 sequence is 11 residues long. CDR3 sequence (DNA): TGTGCCAGCAGCTCCAACTCCGAGCAGTACTTC. Amino acid sequence: CASSSNSEQYF.

This clone has only one observation. The chain couples TRBV7-6 to TRBJ1-5, with D perhaps TRBD1 (5 bases). Germline CDR1 and CDR2: SGHVS and FNYEAQ. This CDR3 contains 13 residues. V was pared by 4 bases and J by 4 bases, with 8 bases between. The CDR3 reads CASSSRQNQPQHF. The CDR3 coding sequence is TGTGCCAGCAGCTCTAGACAGAATCAGCCCCAGCATTTT.

Concerning this clone itself: The junction does not match germline at one end; this may be a read error. The V call is TRBV5-6, the J call TRBJ1-4; a possible D gene is TRBD1 (6 bases). Looked up from germline, CDR1 is SGHDT and CDR2 is YYEEEE. The CDR3 totals 14 residues. The CDR3 loop reads CASSPDRANEKLFF. In DNA form, the CDR3 reads TGTGCCAGCAGTCCGGACAGAGCTAACGAAAAACTGTTTTTT.

The chain recombines TRBV7-9 with TRBJ2-3; TRBD1 matches at 8 bases. The CDR3 contains 15 residues. CDR1 is SEHNR and CDR2 is FQNEAQ in the germline V gene (reference sequence). V trimming: 5 bases; J trimming: 3 bases; junction bases outside the gene matches: 7. The CDR3 reads CASSRQGRGTDTQYF. The CDR3 DNA reads TGTGCCAGCAGCAGACAGGGGAGAGGGACAGATACGCAGTATTTT. Full variable domain (remainder filled in from reference TRBV7-9 and TRBJ2-3): DTGVSQNPRHKITKRGQNVTFRCDPISEHNRLYWYRQTLGQGPEFLTYFQNEAQLEKSRLLSDRFSAERPKGSFSTLEIQRTEQGDSAMYLCASSRQGRGTDTQYFGPGTRLTVL.

For this clone: Other DNA sequences within the sample encode an identical CDR3. J is TRBJ1-1 and V is TRBV5-1; 7 positions agree with TRBD1. The junction had 5 bases not matched to a gene; V was cut back by 1 base and J by 2 bases. This CDR3 comprises 15 residues. Germline CDR1 and CDR2: SGHRS and YFSETQ. The CDR3 bases are TGCGCCAGCAGCTTGACCGGGACAGCAAACACTGAAGCTTTCTTT. Translated: CASSLTGTANTEAFF.

This clone appeared once. Germline is not matched at one junction end, which may reflect a read error. V and J are TRBV6-6 and TRBJ2-5; the D gene is possibly TRBD1 (6 bases). CDR3 length: 14 amino acids. Looked up from germline, CDR1 is MNHNY and CDR2 is SVGAGI (reference sequence). CDR3 loop: CASRDRDTQEIQYF. DNA of the CDR3: TGTGCCTCCAGGGACCGGGACACCCAAGAGATCCAGTACTTC.

The chain employs TRBV6-6 and TRBJ2-5; the match to TRBD2 covers 11 bases. The DNA end is a closer match to TRBJ2-7, so the J assignment may be wrong. This CDR3 is built from 16 residues. Per germline, CDR1 MNHNY and CDR2 SVGAGI (reference sequence). CDR3 residues: CASSYYASGGTYEQYF. The CDR3 bases are TGTGCCAGCAGTTACTACGCTAGCGGGGGGACCTACGAGCAGTACTTC.

This chain joins TRBV4-1 and TRBJ1-2, with TRBD1 matching 7 bases. Germline V lookup: CDR1 MGHRA, CDR2 YSYEKL. With 1 base clipped from V and 4 bases from J, the junction kept 9 bases outside the gene matches. The CDR3 contains 16 residues. In nucleotides, the CDR3 is TGCGCCAGCAGCCAAGCAGTTTCGGGACAGAGCTATGGCTACACCTTC. Translating gives CASSQAVSGQSYGYTF.

The V and J genes are TRBV4-1 and TRBJ2-3; 10 nucleotides match TRBD2. Germline loops: CDR1 MGHRA, CDR2 YSYEKL. This CDR3 is 16 amino acids long. V lost 3 bases, J lost 2 bases, and 5 bases stayed unmatched. CDR3 bases: TGCGCCAGCAGCCACGCACTAGCGGGATTCACAGATACGCAGTATTTT. Translating it yields CASSHALAGFTDTQYF.

The V gene is TRBV2, the J gene TRBJ1-2; D possibly corresponds to TRBD1 (6 bases). The CDR3 extends over 13 amino acids. The germline CDR1 and CDR2 sequences are SNHLY and FYNNEI. Trimming pared 9 bases from V and 3 bases from J, leaving 14 bases between. The CDR3 is CASKKQGYYGYTF. CDR3 sequence (DNA): TGTGCCAGTAAAAAACAGGGCTACTATGGCTACACCTTC.

The chain uses TRBV19 and TRBJ1-2; tentative D call: TRBD1 (5 bases). CDR1 is LNHDA and CDR2 is SQIVND in the germline V gene (reference sequence). CDR3 length equals 14 residues. Trimming removed 6 bases from V and 4 bases from J, with 15 bases in between. The CDR3, as DNA: TGTGCCAGTAGAACCTCCCAGGGAACCTATGGCTACACCTTC. Its protein product is CASRTSQGTYGYTF.

This rearrangement joins TRBV18 to TRBJ2-7, with D perhaps matching TRBD2 (6 bases). The CDR3 sequence is 12 residues long. The germline V gene has CDR1 KGHSH and CDR2 LQKENI. Trimming removed 3 bases from V and 9 bases from J, with 12 bases in between. The CDR3 protein is CASSPAGTWQYF. As DNA, the CDR3 is TGTGCCAGCTCACCTGCGGGGACCTGGCAGTACTTC. Full variable domain (outside the CDR3, taken from reference TRBV18 and TRBJ2-7): NAGVMQNPRHLVRRRGQEARLRCSPMKGHSHVYWYRQLPEEGLKFMVYLQKENIIDESGMPKERFSAEFPKEGPSILRIQQVVRGDSAAYFCASSPAGTWQYFGPGTRLTVT.

The chain uses TRBV29-1 and TRBJ2-1; D might be TRBD1 (6 bases). The CDR3 is 11 amino acids. Per the germline V gene, CDR1 is SQVTM and CDR2 is ANQGSEA. Deletions cut 4 bases from V and 8 bases from J, with 9 bases between. The CDR3 sequence is CSVGQADEQFF. CDR3 nucleotide sequence: TGCAGCGTTGGACAGGCCGATGAGCAGTTCTTC.

This chain joins TRBV28 and TRBJ1-1, with TRBD1 identical over 8 bases. CDR3 length equals 13 residues. Trimming cost V 10 bases and J 4 bases; bases outside gene matches: 8. The germline CDR1 and CDR2 sequences are MDHEN and SYDVKM. CDR3 region: CAITPTGVTEAFF. The CDR3 nucleotides are TGTGCCATCACTCCGACAGGGGTCACTGAAGCTTTCTTT. Full variable domain (remainder filled in from reference TRBV28 and TRBJ1-1): DVKVTQSSRYLVKRTGEKVFLECVQDMDHENMFWYRQDPGLGLRLIYFSYDVKMKEKGDIPEGYSVSREKKERFSLILESASTNQTSMYLCAITPTGVTEAFFGQGTRLTVV.

The table lists this clone with a count of one. This chain connects TRBV28 to TRBJ2-2; TRBD2 matches at 16 bases. The germline V gene encodes CDR1 MDHEN and CDR2 SYDVKM. This CDR3 is 20 amino acids long. J lost 6 bases, V lost 3 bases, and 13 bases had no gene match. CDR3 in DNA: TGTGCCAGCAGTTTCCCCGGGACTAGCGGGAGGGCCTCGAAGCCCGGGGAGCTGTTTTTT. This sequence encodes CASSFPGTSGRASKPGELFF.

The chain is built from TRBV25-1 and TRBJ1-4; 9 bases line up with TRBD1. The V segment lost 5 bases and the J segment 10 bases; nucleotides outside the gene matches: 2. Germline CDR1 and CDR2: MGHDK and SYGVNS. There are 12 residues in the CDR3. Written as DNA, the CDR3 is TGTGCCAGCAGTACAGGGGGCGGAAAACTGTTTTTT. Its protein product is CASSTGGGKLFF.

This clone was recorded a few times. The chain has TRBV7-9 and TRBJ1-2; 7 nucleotides agree with TRBD1. CDR3 size: 12 residues. Trimming took 10 bases from V and 4 from J; bases not matched to a gene: 6. Looked up from germline, CDR1 is SEHNR and CDR2 is FQNEAQ (reference sequence). This CDR3 is CAISGTVYGYTF. Written as DNA, the CDR3 is TGTGCCATCTCCGGGACAGTCTATGGCTACACCTTC.

V is TRBV6-6 and J is TRBJ2-6; perhaps TRBD1 as D (6 bases). The V end lost 2 bases, the J end lost 3 bases, and 11 bases lay between the germline ends. CDR3 length: 16 amino acids. CDR1 is MNHNY, CDR2 SVGAGI, per germline (reference sequence). CDR3 residues: CASSYLGARGANVLTF. The CDR3 bases are TGTGCCAGCAGTTACCTGGGGGCTCGTGGGGCCAACGTCCTGACTTTC.

This chain joins TRBV7-9 and TRBJ1-1; possibly TRBD1 for D (6 bases). The V gene lost 4 bases and the J gene lost 4 bases, with 10 bases spanning the gap. The CDR3 sequence is 13 residues long. CDR1 is SEHNR, CDR2 FQNEAQ, per germline (reference sequence). The CDR3 here is CASSSQGITEAFF. The CDR3 DNA reads TGTGCCAGCAGCTCACAGGGTATCACTGAAGCTTTCTTT.

The chain is built from TRBV6-5 and TRBJ2-7; possibly TRBD1 for D (5 bases). Trimming took off 6 bases at V and 5 bases at J, with 20 bases between the two ends. The CDR3 loop spans 15 amino acids. Germline V gene data show CDR1 as MNHEY and CDR2 as SVGAGI. The CDR3, as DNA: TGTGCCAGCAGCCTAACCCAGGGTAAGATTCACGAGCAGTACTTC. Its protein is CASSLTQGKIHEQYF.